The sequence of this TCR beta chain was determined in a study of tumor-infiltrating lymphocytes in oesophageal squamous cell carcinoma. This clonotype showed up just a few times. MiXCR, applied by TCRdb to the PCR reads, yields one record per CDR3 protein. The sample consists of 15,000 to 18,000 distinct CDR3 sequences, around 50% of them appearing once. The receptor's source is a female donor with esophageal squamous cell carcinoma. The sample consisted of esophageal tumor tissue.

The CDR3 here is CASSRGTGGYIHNEQFF. In DNA form, the CDR3 reads TGTGCCAGCAGCCGAGGGACAGGGGGCTACATTCATAATGAGCAGTTCTTC. The V gene is TRBV6-1, the J gene TRBJ2-1; 12 bases are a match to TRBD1. CDR1 and CDR2 from the germline V gene are MNHNS and SASEGT. The CDR3 totals 17 residues. The V segment lost 6 bases and the J segment 7 bases; nucleotides outside the gene matches: 13.